This is a list of T cell receptor beta chains from one sample in a study of T cells expressing NK-cell markers. TCRdb re-called the 5' RACE reads; every CDR3 protein appears as one record, without DNA. Recorded for this sample: about 450,000 distinct CDR3 sequences. Material: blood T cells: a sorted CD56 or NKG2C T cell subset, CD4+ or CD8+ T cells, or bulk PBMC T cells (not recorded which). These receptors were obtained from a woman aged 18 to 75 in good health. The CDR3 runs from the conserved cysteine through the conserved F or W. The order of the fields is V gene, J gene, CDR3 length, CDR3 protein.

V gene: TRBV20-1; J gene: TRBJ2-2; CDR3 length: 15; CDR3 protein: CSAPLAGVLTGELFF
V gene: TRBV12-3/TRBV12-4; J gene: TRBJ2-7; CDR3 length: 13; CDR3 protein: CASSLSRGGEQYF
V gene: TRBV7-3; J gene: TRBJ2-1; CDR3 length: 15; CDR3 protein: CASSLTGLLGNEQFF
V gene: TRBV12-3/TRBV12-4; J gene: TRBJ1-2; CDR3 length: 18; CDR3 protein: CASSPVERFDLSNYGYTF
V gene: TRBV5-1; J gene: TRBJ2-5; CDR3 length: 14; CDR3 protein: CASRRPAAEETQYF
V gene: TRBV20-1; J gene: TRBJ2-7; CDR3 length: 11; CDR3 protein: CSAEGTYEQYF
V gene: TRBV12-3/TRBV12-4; J gene: TRBJ2-5; CDR3 length: 14; CDR3 protein: CASSLRLGTETQYF
V gene: TRBV7-9; J gene: TRBJ1-2; CDR3 length: 13; CDR3 protein: CASSPGFLYGYTF
V gene: TRBV15; J gene: TRBJ2-3; CDR3 length: 13; CDR3 protein: CATSRDPPRTQYF
V gene: TRBV12-3/TRBV12-4; J gene: TRBJ2-1; CDR3 length: 17; CDR3 protein: CASSLAEVSGGAYEQFF
V gene: TRBV6-5; J gene: TRBJ1-2; CDR3 length: 14; CDR3 protein: CASSLDRAGGGYTF
V gene: TRBV2; J gene: TRBJ1-1; CDR3 length: 14; CDR3 protein: CASSATGGGTEAFF
V gene: TRBV5-1; J gene: TRBJ2-1; CDR3 length: 14; CDR3 protein: CASSLSPRVNEQFF
V gene: TRBV7-2; J gene: TRBJ2-2; CDR3 length: 12; CDR3 protein: CASRRPPGELFF
V gene: TRBV20-1; J gene: TRBJ1-2; CDR3 length: 15; CDR3 protein: CSARDPPGRTMGYTF
V gene: TRBV15; J gene: TRBJ2-4; CDR3 length: 16; CDR3 protein: CATSKGDKGTKNIQYF
V gene: TRBV5-6; J gene: TRBJ2-4; CDR3 length: 17; CDR3 protein: CASSGGVQDWAKNIQYF
V gene: TRBV7-6; J gene: TRBJ2-7; CDR3 length: 15; CDR3 protein: CASSLAASGLYEQYF
V gene: TRBV7-6; J gene: TRBJ2-2; CDR3 length: 13; CDR3 protein: CASSQGPPGELFF
V gene: TRBV3-1; J gene: TRBJ2-6; CDR3 length: 15; CDR3 protein: CASSQEDRGANVLTF
V gene: TRBV27; J gene: TRBJ2-6; CDR3 length: 19; CDR3 protein: CASSFYPPGTGVGANVLTF
V gene: TRBV5-6; J gene: TRBJ2-6; CDR3 length: 15; CDR3 protein: CASSFDRAGANVLTF
V gene: TRBV9; J gene: TRBJ2-1; CDR3 length: 16; CDR3 protein: CASSVGGIPSYNEQFF
V gene: TRBV5-1; J gene: TRBJ2-7; CDR3 length: 14; CDR3 protein: CASSPGTGGYEQYF
V gene: TRBV20-1; J gene: TRBJ2-1; CDR3 length: 17; CDR3 protein: CSARDYLARTSYNEQFF
V gene: TRBV12-3/TRBV12-4; J gene: TRBJ2-5; CDR3 length: 15; CDR3 protein: CASSSPDTGIETQYF
V gene: TRBV11-2; J gene: TRBJ1-5; CDR3 length: 15; CDR3 protein: CASSESGGSNQPQHF
V gene: TRBV27; J gene: TRBJ2-1; CDR3 length: 14; CDR3 protein: CASSLRLAAGEQFF
V gene: TRBV25-1; J gene: TRBJ1-2; CDR3 length: 12; CDR3 protein: CASSWTLYGYTF
V gene: TRBV14; J gene: TRBJ2-2; CDR3 length: 14; CDR3 protein: CASGIAGGVRELFF
V gene: TRBV7-9; J gene: TRBJ2-2; CDR3 length: 13; CDR3 protein: CATMRREVGELFF
V gene: TRBV11-2; J gene: TRBJ1-1; CDR3 length: 15; CDR3 protein: CASSLVYGRNTEAFF
V gene: TRBV9; J gene: TRBJ2-2; CDR3 length: 17; CDR3 protein: CASSVTPGRANTGELFF
V gene: TRBV6-1; J gene: TRBJ2-2; CDR3 length: 14; CDR3 protein: CASSDRGDTGELFF
V gene: TRBV29-1; J gene: TRBJ2-3; CDR3 length: 12; CDR3 protein: CSVDGGADTQYF
V gene: TRBV7-2; J gene: TRBJ2-7; CDR3 length: 14; CDR3 protein: CASSFTYPTYEQYF
V gene: TRBV6-2/TRBV6-3; J gene: TRBJ2-1; CDR3 length: 17; CDR3 protein: CASKPDRADPSYNEQFF
V gene: TRBV13; J gene: TRBJ2-7; CDR3 length: 15; CDR3 protein: CASSGVLADTYEQYF
V gene: TRBV6-1; J gene: TRBJ1-4; CDR3 length: 15; CDR3 protein: CASSSLRLRFEKLFF
V gene: TRBV20-1; J gene: TRBJ2-3; CDR3 length: 12; CDR3 protein: CSAAQITDTQYF
V gene: TRBV5-6; J gene: TRBJ2-5; CDR3 length: 15; CDR3 protein: CASSSGTGLGETQYF
V gene: TRBV25-1; J gene: TRBJ2-1; CDR3 length: 17; CDR3 protein: CASSEGVSGSALIEQFF
V gene: TRBV5-1; J gene: TRBJ1-1; CDR3 length: 14; CDR3 protein: CASSLDHRNTEAFF
V gene: TRBV6-1; J gene: TRBJ2-1; CDR3 length: 16; CDR3 protein: CASIGLAGGYYNEQFF
V gene: TRBV29-1; J gene: TRBJ2-7; CDR3 length: 19; CDR3 protein: CSVLFTGTSGSYPSYEQYF